Listed here are 30 T cell receptor beta chains from one sample, sequenced in a study of T cells in Graves' hyperthyroidism and ophthalmopathy. Regions amplified from RNA transcripts were the TCR beta CDR3 regions. The TCR CDR3 was amplified in a first-round RT-PCR using the HTBI primer set. TCRdb called the multiplex PCR reads again in MiXCR, with one record for every CDR3 protein. The sample holds under 350,000 distinct CDR3 sequences, 21% seen once. The sequenced material came from blood. The source of these receptors is a woman between 50 and 59 years old with Graves' hyperthyroidism.

In its sample, this clonotype was seen many times. The rearrangement uses TRBV28 and TRBJ1-4; TRBD1 is a possible D gene (6 bases). This CDR3 has 14 residues. V was trimmed by 1 base and J by 8 bases, leaving 11 bases between them. The germline V gene has CDR1 MDHEN and CDR2 SYDVKM. Here the CDR3 reads CASSLLRGREKLFF. As DNA, the CDR3 is TGTGCCAGCAGTTTATTAAGGGGGAGGGAAAAACTGTTTTTT.

The genes are TRBV7-9 and TRBJ2-1, with a possible D match to TRBD1 (5 bases). Germline V gene data show CDR1 as SEHNR and CDR2 as FQNEAQ (reference sequence). Trimming took 1 base from V and 3 from J, leaving 10 bases between them. The CDR3 has 15 amino acids. The CDR3 loop reads CASSLGQLHYNEQFF. Written as DNA, the CDR3 is TGTGCCAGCAGCTTAGGACAGCTCCACTACAATGAGCAGTTCTTC.

CDR3 sequence (DNA): TGTGCCAGCAGTACAACGAGCAGGGGGAACACTGAAGCTTTCTTT. It encodes CASSTTSRGNTEAFF. The rearrangement joins TRBV28 to TRBJ1-1; TRBD1 might be the D (6 bases). The germline V and J ends were trimmed by 5 bases and 1 base, with 14 bases remaining between them. This CDR3 has 15 residues. Germline V gene data show CDR1 as MDHEN and CDR2 as SYDVKM.

This clonotype was observed at least ten times. The V call is TRBV12-3 or TRBV12-4, the J call TRBJ2-5; the D gene is possibly TRBD2 (5 bases). This CDR3 region has 14 residues. V was shortened by 2 bases and J by 7 bases, with 14 bases between the two germline ends. CDR3 DNA sequence: TGTGCCAGCAGTTTAAGCTCCTCCGAGGGGACCCAGTACTTC. It codes for CASSLSSSEGTQYF.

The table lists this clonotype with many counts. The V call is TRBV18, the J call TRBJ1-1; no reliable D call. CDR1 and CDR2 (germline): KGHSH, LQKENI. V shed 3 bases and J shed 1 base, with 9 bases lying between them. The CDR3 runs to 14 residues. The CDR3 sequence is CASSPGSANTEAFF. The CDR3 DNA follows: TGTGCCAGCTCACCCGGCAGCGCGAACACTGAAGCTTTCTTT.

This clonotype occurred many times. The chain carries TRBV29-1 and TRBJ1-2; D unresolved. The CDR3 length is 12 residues. In germline, CDR1 is SQVTM, CDR2 ANQGSEA. V was cut by 3 bases and J by 8 bases, with 13 bases left in between. The CDR3 region is CSVDGPSSGYTF. The CDR3 bases are TGCAGCGTTGATGGACCATCGTCGGGCTACACCTTC. The full variable domain, its missing parts supplied by reference TRBV29-1 and TRBJ1-2, is SAVISQKPSRDICQRGTSLTIQCQVDSQVTMMFWYRQQPGQSLTLIATANQGSEATYESGFVIDKFPISRPNLTFSTLTVSNMSPEDSSIYLCSVDGPSSGYTFGSGTRLTVV.

This clonotype was picked up a small number of times. This chain uses TRBV15 with TRBJ1-2; D is unresolved. This CDR3 has 12 residues. Germline V gene lookup returns CDR1 LNHNV and CDR2 YYDKDF (reference sequence). V was clipped by 3 bases and J by 6 bases, with 8 bases between them. In DNA form, the CDR3 reads TGTGCCACCAGCAGTCGACTGGATGGCTACACCTTC. Residues: CATSSRLDGYTF.

In this sample, this clonotype turned up many times. V gene TRBV20-1 combines with J gene TRBJ2-7; 12 bases agree with TRBD2. The CDR3 is made up of 15 amino acids. Germline lookup yields CDR1 DFQATT and CDR2 SNEGSKA (reference sequence). V was pared by 0 bases and J by 6 bases, with 6 bases of the junction left unmatched. CDR3 nucleotides: TGCAGTGCTAGAGATCTGACTAGCGGGAGTCGCGAGCAGTACTTC. Residues: CSARDLTSGSREQYF.

As for this clonotype: A much bigger clone sits one base away, suggesting this may be a read error. The chain employs TRBV29-1 and TRBJ2-1; 8 bases align to TRBD2. The DNA end lines up better with TRBJ2-7; the J call may be wrong. Germline values: CDR1 SQVTM, CDR2 ANQGSEA. The CDR3 is 15 residues long. The CDR3 nucleotides are TGCAGCGTTGTCGGGGGGGCCCCCTCCTACAATGAGCAGTACTTC. This gives the protein CSVVGGAPSYNEQYF.

This clonotype was picked up a small number of times. The gene calls are TRBV6-1 and TRBJ2-1, with TRBD2 matching over 9 bases. The germline V gene has CDR1 MNHNS and CDR2 SASEGT. V was clipped by 7 bases and J by 8 bases; unmatched bases: 6. The CDR3 loop spans 13 amino acids. CDR3 nucleotides: TGTGCCAGCAAGGCTAGCGGGGTTGATGAGCAGTTCTTC. Translation: CASKASGVDEQFF.

This chain links TRBV6-5 with TRBJ1-5; the D gene is possibly TRBD1 (6 bases). Trimming took 4 bases from V and 9 from J, leaving 22 bases between them. The CDR3 length is 16 residues. Germline loops: CDR1 MNHEY, CDR2 SVGAGI. The CDR3 loop reads CASSSLIGQGIWPQHF. The CDR3 DNA sequence: TGTGCCAGCAGTTCTCTTATAGGGCAGGGGATTTGGCCCCAGCATTTT.

The CDR3 sequence: CSARDTGTYNSPLHF. CDR3 bases: TGCAGTGCTAGAGATACAGGGACCTATAATTCACCCCTCCACTTT. V usage is TRBV20-1 and J usage is TRBJ1-6; possibly TRBD1 for D (6 bases). Germline CDR1 reads DFQATT; CDR2 reads SNEGSKA (reference sequence). V lost 0 bases and J 2 bases, leaving 8 bases between the germline ends. The CDR3 length is 15 residues.

This clonotype was detected ten times or more. This chain joins TRBV7-8 and TRBJ2-2, with D perhaps matching TRBD1 (5 bases). V was shortened by 5 bases and J by 1 base, with 11 bases between the two germline ends. CDR1 SGHVS and CDR2 FQNEAQ come from the germline V gene. The length of the CDR3 is 15 residues. This CDR3 reads CASSPITGNTGELFF. CDR3 sequence (DNA): TGTGCCAGCAGCCCCATTACAGGGAACACCGGGGAGCTGTTTTTT.

This sequence joins TRBV29-1 and TRBJ2-2, with 9 bases aligning to TRBD1. CDR3 length: 15 residues. Looked up from germline, CDR1 is SQVTM and CDR2 is ANQGSEA. V lost 7 bases to trimming and J lost 2 bases; unmatched junction nucleotides: 8. The CDR3 spells CSGSPGQGNTGELFF. CDR3 nucleotide sequence: TGCAGCGGGTCCCCGGGACAGGGTAACACCGGGGAGCTGTTTTTT.

This chain connects TRBV19 to TRBJ2-7, with 13 bases fitting TRBD2. The V gene's germline CDR1 is LNHDA and CDR2 SQIVND (reference sequence). The CDR3 covers 15 residues. V shed 3 bases and J 6 bases; nucleotides not matched to a gene: 5. The CDR3 region has the DNA TGTGCCAGTAGTATCAGGACTAGCGGGAGTGGCGAGCAGTACTTC. Translation gives CASSIRTSGSGEQYF. Complete variable domain (other parts from reference TRBV19 and TRBJ2-7): DGGITQSPKYLFRKEGQNVTLSCEQNLNHDAMYWYRQDPGQGLRLIYYSQIVNDFQKGDIAEGYSVSREKKESFPLTVTSAQKNPTAFYLCASSIRTSGSGEQYFGPGTRLTVT.

This chain connects TRBV11-2 to TRBJ1-2; TRBD1 is a possible D gene (6 bases). The V end was cut by 4 bases, the J end by 0 bases, with 12 bases between. Germline V gives CDR1 SGHAT, CDR2 FQNNGV. The CDR3 totals 15 residues. CDR3 sequence: CASSSSGAPNYGYTF. The CDR3 DNA follows: TGTGCCAGCAGCTCCTCGGGGGCTCCTAACTATGGCTACACCTTC.

This clonotype occurred a few times. The V call is TRBV30, the J call TRBJ1-2, with D uncertain. Per the germline V gene, CDR1 is GTSNPN and CDR2 is SVGIG (reference sequence). The CDR3 has 12 residues. V was cut by 5 bases and J by 7 bases, with 14 bases left in between. The DNA of the CDR3 is TGTGCCTGGGTCTATTCGAGCGGTGGCTACACCTTC. Translating gives CAWVYSSGGYTF. The full variable domain, with the rest looked up from reference TRBV30 and TRBJ1-2, is SQTIHQWPATLVQPVGSPLSLECTVEGTSNPNLYWYRQAAGRGLQLLFYSVGIGQISSEVPQNLSASRPQDRQFILSSKKLLLSDSGFYLCAWVYSSGGYTFGSGTRLTVV.

This clonotype was observed at least ten times. The chain joins TRBV20-1 to TRBJ2-1, with 14 bases identical to TRBD2. The V segment lost 6 bases and the J segment 0 bases; nucleotides outside the gene matches: 13. The CDR3 is 19 residues long. Germline V gene lookup returns CDR1 DFQATT and CDR2 SNEGSKA (reference sequence). The CDR3 sequence is CSAPPPGLAGVGSYNEQFF. In nucleotides, the CDR3 is TGCAGTGCGCCTCCCCCGGGACTAGCGGGAGTGGGCTCCTACAATGAGCAGTTCTTC.

This clonotype has ten or more counts. The chain joins TRBV24-1 to TRBJ2-7; D possibly matches TRBD1 or TRBD2 (5 bases each). The CDR3 spans 11 residues. Germline CDR1 reads KGHDR; CDR2 reads SFDVKD. The V gene lost 3 bases and the J gene lost 7 bases, with 6 bases spanning the gap. The CDR3 sequence: CATSDGGEQYF. The CDR3 nucleotides read TGTGCCACCAGTGATGGGGGAGAGCAGTACTTC.

This clonotype has a count of ten or more. The genes are TRBV20-1 and TRBJ2-3; D gene uncertain. The V and J ends lost 7 bases and 0 bases respectively, with 8 bases between them. The germline CDR1 and CDR2 sequences are DFQATT and SNEGSKA (reference sequence). This CDR3 is 12 amino acids long. The CDR3, as DNA: TGCAGTGTGAAGTCTAGCACAGATACGCAGTATTTT. Amino acids: CSVKSSTDTQYF.

This clonotype came up many times. The genes are TRBV20-1 and TRBJ1-2, with a possible D match to TRBD1 (5 bases). V gave up 1 base and J gave up 5 bases, with 23 bases separating them. The CDR3 covers 17 residues. Germline V gives CDR1 DFQATT, CDR2 SNEGSKA (reference sequence). The CDR3 protein is CSARGRDRDSEIYGYTF. Written as DNA, the CDR3 is TGCAGTGCTAGAGGGAGAGACCGAGACAGCGAAATTTATGGCTACACCTTC.

This clonotype was found a few times. V gene TRBV12-3 or TRBV12-4 combines with J gene TRBJ2-7; the match to TRBD2 covers 8 bases. The V gene end was trimmed by 6 bases and the J gene end by 2 bases; junction bases not matched to a gene: 9. CDR3 length: 15 residues. CDR3 in amino acids: CASSRSGSDTYEQYF. CDR3 nucleotide sequence: TGTGCCAGCAGCCGAAGCGGGAGCGATACCTACGAGCAGTACTTC.

This clonotype has at least ten counts. The chain links TRBV11-2 to TRBJ2-7; D remains ambiguous. The CDR3 consists of 14 residues. The germline gives CDR1 SGHAT, CDR2 FQNNGV. V lost 4 bases, J lost 4 bases, and 14 bases lay in between. The CDR3 bases are TGTGCCAGCAGCTCTACGAATCTGGGGTACGAGCAGTACTTC. Its translation is CASSSTNLGYEQYF.

In its sample, this clonotype was seen many times. The J gene is TRBJ2-3, the V gene TRBV6-1, with D unresolved. Trimming shortened V by 7 bases and J by 0 bases, and 20 bases separated the two germline ends. Germline CDR1 is MNHNS and CDR2 is SASEGT. CDR3 length equals 17 residues. The CDR3 DNA is TGTGCCAGCAAAAGGGCCCTGATGGAATCTAGCACAGATACGCAGTATTTT. This sequence encodes CASKRALMESSTDTQYF.

This clonotype was recorded at least ten times. The gene calls are TRBV6-1 and TRBJ1-5; no firm D call. The CDR3 is 16 amino acids. Trimming shortened V by 2 bases and J by 0 bases, and 11 bases separated the two germline ends. Germline V gives CDR1 MNHNS, CDR2 SASEGT. The CDR3 nucleotides read TGTGCCAGCAGTGAAAAGGAAGGCTATAGCAATCAGCCCCAGCATTTT. Amino acids: CASSEKEGYSNQPQHF.

For this clonotype: The junction departs from germline at one end; a sequencing error may be responsible. The DNA for the CDR3 is TGCGCCGGCAGCACAGGGTTACGAGAGGAGCAGCCCCAGCATTTT. Encoded protein: CAGSTGLREEQPQHF. This chain links TRBV5-1 with TRBJ1-5; perhaps TRBD1 as D (6 bases). CDR1 SGHRS and CDR2 YFSETQ come from the germline V gene. This CDR3 contains 15 residues.

V and J are TRBV28 and TRBJ2-6; 7 nucleotides agree with TRBD1. Germline V lookup: CDR1 MDHEN, CDR2 SYDVKM. This CDR3 contains 16 residues. The V segment lost 5 bases and the J segment 1 base; nucleotides outside the gene matches: 5. The CDR3 protein is CASSPEDRSGANVLTF. In DNA form, the CDR3 reads TGTGCCAGCAGTCCCGAGGACAGGTCTGGGGCCAACGTCCTGACTTTC.

The rearrangement links TRBV9 to TRBJ1-2; 8 bases fit TRBD1. V lost 3 bases to trimming and J lost 2 bases; unmatched junction nucleotides: 12. Germline CDR1 is SGDLS and CDR2 is YYNGEE. This CDR3 has 17 residues. The CDR3 DNA reads TGTGCCAGCAGCGGGGCCCCCGGGACAGGATTGAACTATGGCTACACCTTC. Its translation is CASSGAPGTGLNYGYTF.

The table lists this clonotype with many counts. The rearrangement uses TRBV28 and TRBJ2-3; TRBD2 agrees at 7 bases. The CDR3 has 16 residues. Trimming at V came to 5 bases and at J to 2 bases, leaving 10 bases not matched to a gene. Germline loops: CDR1 MDHEN, CDR2 SYDVKM. The CDR3 DNA reads TGTGCCAGCAGTGACCGGGACTACCACGTCACAGATACGCAGTATTTT. Its protein is CASSDRDYHVTDTQYF.

The table lists this clonotype with many counts. The rearrangement joins TRBV7-6 to TRBJ2-1; 7 nucleotides match TRBD1. With 1 base clipped from V and 7 bases from J, the junction kept 4 bases outside the gene matches. Germline V gene lookup returns CDR1 SGHVS and CDR2 FNYEAQ. CDR3 length: 14 amino acids. CDR3 amino acids: CASSLETGKNEQFF. The CDR3 nucleotides read TGTGCCAGCAGCTTAGAGACAGGGAAGAATGAGCAGTTCTTC.